This is a list of T cell receptor beta chains from one sample in a study of T-cell reconstitution after alpha-beta-depleted transplantation in children. One entry per CDR3 protein, called by TCRdb with MiXCR from the PCR reads. The sample lists roughly 300,000 distinct CDR3 sequences, 10% occurring once. The material sequenced was PBMCs from the stem cell graft donor, taken from the stem cell graft. All receptors derive from a human donor who donated a stem cell graft to a child with acute lymphoblastic leukemia. CDR3s include the opening cysteine and the closing phenylalanine or tryptophan. The D gene is left open where the match is weak. A row's size may be missing; if present it is once, few, many or a size class.

CDR3 length,clone size,D gene,J gene,V gene,CDR3 protein,CDR3 DNA
13,NA,NA,TRBJ2-7,TRBV13,CASSHAQYYEQYF,TGTGCCAGCAGCCACGCACAGTACTACGAGCAGTACTTC
16,few,TRBD1,TRBJ1-4,TRBV7-6,CASSLAQGATNEKLFF,TGTGCCAGCAGCTTAGCGCAGGGGGCAACTAATGAAAAACTGTTTTTT
16,few,TRBD1,TRBJ1-6,TRBV7-9,CASSPRGQGADSPLHF,TGTGCCAGCAGCCCCCGTGGACAGGGGGCGGATTCACCCCTCCACTTT
16,NA,NA,TRBJ2-1,TRBV18,CASSPSSGDSYNEQFF,TGTGCCAGCTCACCAAGTAGCGGAGACTCCTACAATGAGCAGTTCTTC
16,NA,TRBD1,TRBJ2-3,TRBV25-1,CASSPSFGTGTDTQYF,TGTGCCAGCAGCCCCTCTTTCGGGACAGGCACAGATACGCAGTATTTT
16,NA,NA,TRBJ2-7,TRBV28,CASSLGGVGGWNEQYF,TGTGCCAGCAGTTTAGGTGGGGTCGGGGGTTGGAACGAGCAGTACTTC
17,few,TRBD2,TRBJ2-1,TRBV5-1,CASSLGQGAGGYNEQFF,TGCGCCAGCAGCTTGGGCCAGGGAGCGGGAGGGTACAATGAGCAGTTCTTC
13,NA,NA,TRBJ1-1,TRBV3-1,CASSQWGYTEAFF,TGTGCCAGCAGCCAATGGGGGTACACTGAAGCTTTCTTT
15,NA,TRBD2,TRBJ2-5,TRBV4-1,CASSQDGEGLKTQYF,TGCGCCAGCAGCCAAGACGGGGAGGGTTTGAAGACCCAGTACTTC
17,many,TRBD2,TRBJ2-3,TRBV6-1,CASSERLAGASTDTQYF,TGTGCCAGCAGTGAAAGACTAGCGGGAGCGAGCACAGATACGCAGTATTTT
16,few,NA,TRBJ2-7,TRBV4-3,CASSHGIPGEGYEQYF,TGCGCCAGCAGCCACGGCATTCCGGGAGAAGGCTACGAGCAGTACTTC
14,few,NA,TRBJ2-7,TRBV29-1,CSVVDRTRTYEQYF,TGCAGCGTCGTTGACAGAACTAGGACCTACGAGCAGTACTTC
16,NA,TRBD1,TRBJ2-2,TRBV5-6,CASSLITGTGAGELFF,TGTGCCAGCAGCTTAATAACCGGGACAGGGGCCGGGGAGCTGTTTTTT
17,many,NA,TRBJ2-3,TRBV5-6,CASSLDVAEGSTDTQYF,TGTGCCAGCAGCTTGGATGTGGCGGAAGGTAGCACAGATACGCAGTATTTT
16,many,TRBD2,TRBJ2-1,TRBV5-1,CASSLTSGRSNNEQFF,TGCGCCAGCAGCTTGACTAGCGGGAGATCCAACAATGAGCAGTTCTTC
13,many,NA,TRBJ2-2,TRBV5-1,CASGGGGTGELFF,TGCGCCAGCGGAGGCGGAGGGACCGGGGAGCTGTTTTTT
14,NA,TRBD1,TRBJ2-7,TRBV7-9,CASSKDGQGYEHYF,TGTGCCAGCAGCAAGGACGGACAGGGCTACGAGCACTACTTC
16,many,TRBD2,TRBJ2-5,TRBV3-1,CASSQGLAGDQETQYF,TGTGCCAGCAGCCAAGGGTTAGCGGGGGACCAAGAGACCCAGTACTTC
13,NA,NA,TRBJ1-1,TRBV28,CASSLFQASEAFF,TGTGCCAGCAGTTTATTCCAGGCCAGTGAAGCTTTCTTT
17,NA,TRBD2,TRBJ2-1,TRBV4-2,CASSQDLASGRGQGQFF,TGTGCCAGCAGCCAAGATCTCGCTAGCGGGAGAGGCCAAGGGCAGTTCTTC
17,few,TRBD2,TRBJ2-4,TRBV12-3/TRBV12-4,CASTIRLAGVAKNIQYF,TGTGCCAGCACTATAAGACTAGCGGGAGTAGCCAAAAACATTCAGTACTTC
14,NA,NA,TRBJ2-2,TRBV29-1,CSVEEALNTGELFF,TGCAGCGTTGAAGAGGCGTTGAACACCGGGGAGCTGTTTTTT
15,NA,TRBD1,TRBJ1-5,TRBV7-8,CASSSRRDRNQPQHF,TGTGCCAGCAGCAGTCGCCGGGACAGAAATCAGCCCCAGCATTTT
14,few,TRBD1,TRBJ2-1,TRBV5-6,CASSSWTGPYEQFF,TGTGCCAGCAGCTCCTGGACAGGGCCGTATGAGCAGTTCTTC
13,few,NA,TRBJ2-7,TRBV4-1,CASSQDGDYEQYF,TGCGCCAGCAGCCAAGACGGGGACTACGAGCAGTACTTC
15,few,NA,TRBJ2-3,TRBV5-4,CASSWRPRGPDTQYF,TGTGCCAGCAGCTGGAGGCCCCGTGGGCCAGATACGCAGTATTTT
12,few,NA,TRBJ2-1,TRBV7-9,CASSSRSDEQFF,TGTGCCAGCAGCTCCCGTAGTGATGAGCAGTTCTTC
11,NA,NA,TRBJ2-1,TRBV29-1,CSILARGEQFF,TGCAGCATCCTAGCGCGCGGGGAGCAGTTCTTC
15,many,NA,TRBJ2-2,TRBV5-1,CASSLGQPNTGELFF,TGCGCCAGCAGCTTGGGGCAGCCGAACACCGGGGAGCTGTTTTTT
16,few,TRBD2,TRBJ2-3,TRBV4-3,CASSQEGLAGFDTQYF,TGCGCCAGCAGCCAGGAGGGACTAGCGGGTTTCGATACGCAGTATTTT
14,NA,NA,TRBJ2-1,TRBV24-1,CATSGSGEINEQFF,TGTGCCACCAGTGGATCGGGGGAGATCAATGAGCAGTTCTTC
13,many,NA,TRBJ1-1,TRBV6-5,CASTRTANTEAFF,TGTGCCAGCACCCGGACCGCGAACACTGAAGCTTTCTTT
15,many,NA,TRBJ1-1,TRBV15,CATAARPLGNTEAFF,TGTGCCACCGCGGCACGCCCGCTTGGGAACACTGAAGCTTTCTTT
15,many,TRBD2,TRBJ2-1,TRBV12-3/TRBV12-4,CASSRTSGFYNEQFF,TGTGCCAGCAGTCGCACTAGCGGCTTCTACAATGAGCAGTTCTTC
15,many,TRBD2,TRBJ2-3,TRBV5-1,CASSGGTSGRDTQYF,TGCGCCAGCAGCGGCGGGACTAGCGGGAGAGATACGCAGTATTTT
17,NA,TRBD2,TRBJ2-1,TRBV5-1,CASSLGVPGTRVNEQFF,TGCGCCAGCAGCTTGGGGGTTCCTGGGACTAGGGTCAATGAGCAGTTCTTC
13,NA,NA,TRBJ2-7,TRBV12-3/TRBV12-4,CASSLITGPPRYF,TGTGCCAGCAGTTTAATAACGGGGCCCCCGCGGTACTTC
16,many,NA,TRBJ2-7,TRBV20-1,CSARDPLHHSSYEQYF,TGCAGTGCTAGAGATCCCCTCCACCACTCCTCCTACGAGCAGTACTTC
15,NA,TRBD1,TRBJ2-2,TRBV7-2,CASSFRQGGGGELFF,TGTGCCAGCAGCTTCCGACAGGGTGGAGGCGGGGAGCTGTTTTTT
14,few,NA,TRBJ2-3,TRBV7-3,CASSPLRGTDTQYF,TGTGCCAGCAGCCCCCTAAGGGGCACAGATACGCAGTATTTT
17,NA,TRBD2,TRBJ2-3,TRBV7-8,CASSSEGLAGAGDTQYF,TGTGCCAGCAGCTCAGAAGGCCTAGCGGGGGCGGGAGATACGCAGTATTTT
17,few,TRBD1,TRBJ1-6,TRBV27,CASSRRQGGRGNSPLHF,TGTGCCAGCAGTCGGAGACAGGGGGGGCGTGGGAATTCACCCCTCCACTTT
14,many,NA,TRBJ2-1,TRBV3-1,CASSQDPSRNEQFF,TGTGCCAGCAGCCAAGACCCTAGCCGAAATGAGCAGTTCTTC
16,NA,TRBD2,TRBJ2-1,TRBV7-9,CASSLHGRAAYNEQFF,TGTGCCAGCAGCTTACACGGGAGGGCCGCCTACAATGAGCAGTTCTTC
17,few,NA,TRBJ2-7,TRBV7-8,CASSLATGKDLRYEQYF,TGTGCCAGCAGCTTAGCAACGGGAAAGGACCTTAGGTACGAGCAGTACTTC
14,many,NA,TRBJ2-3,TRBV6-1,CASRNRDPVNTQYF,TGTGCCAGCAGAAATAGGGACCCTGTTAATACGCAGTATTTT
16,NA,NA,TRBJ1-1,TRBV7-3,CASSLGGAGSHTEAFF,TGTGCCAGCAGCCTCGGGGGTGCGGGCAGTCACACTGAAGCTTTCTTT
15,many,NA,TRBJ2-6,TRBV20-1,CSASPGFSGANVLTF,TGCAGTGCTAGCCCAGGGTTTTCCGGGGCCAACGTCCTGACTTTC
11,many,NA,TRBJ2-6,TRBV5-1,CASARARVLTF,TGCGCCAGCGCTAGGGCAAGGGTCCTGACTTTC
15,NA,NA,TRBJ2-7,TRBV5-1,CASSLVEDNPYEQYF,TGCGCCAGCAGCTTGGTAGAGGACAACCCCTACGAGCAGTACTTC
15,NA,TRBD1,TRBJ1-4,TRBV7-2,CASSLEGTVNEKLFF,TGTGCCAGCAGCTTAGAGGGGACAGTTAATGAAAAACTGTTTTTT
11,many,NA,TRBJ2-3,TRBV12-3/TRBV12-4,CASSPERTQYF,TGTGCCAGCAGTCCGGAACGTACGCAGTATTTT
15,few,TRBD1,TRBJ2-1,TRBV7-8,CASSLQRQGAAEQFF,TGTGCCAGCAGCTTACAGAGACAGGGGGCGGCTGAGCAGTTCTTC
12,few,TRBD1,TRBJ2-4,TRBV29-1,CSAVTGVGIQYF,TGCAGCGCTGTGACAGGGGTCGGCATTCAGTACTTC
17,NA,TRBD1,TRBJ1-5,TRBV7-9,CASSSWDRGPGNQPQHF,TGTGCCAGCAGCTCGTGGGACAGGGGGCCGGGCAATCAGCCCCAGCATTTT
13,few,NA,TRBJ2-1,TRBV7-9,CASSQGPYNEQFF,TGTGCCAGCAGCCAGGGACCCTACAATGAGCAGTTCTTC
11,many,NA,TRBJ1-1,TRBV5-1,CASSFASEAFF,TGCGCCAGCAGCTTCGCGTCTGAAGCTTTCTTT
16,few,TRBD2,TRBJ2-7,TRBV28,CASSLQTSHSGHEQYF,TGTGCCAGCAGTTTACAGACTAGCCACAGCGGCCACGAGCAGTACTTC
10,few,NA,TRBJ2-5,TRBV29-1,CSALGQTQYF,TGCAGCGCCTTAGGGCAGACCCAGTACTTC